Each of the 23 T cell receptor beta chains below was sequenced from the same sample in a study of cytomegalovirus exposure and HLA in healthy donors. Amplification used 60 Vbeta primers and 13 Jbeta primers. The method was immunoSEQ multiplex PCR; TCRdb's version includes in-frame clones alone and lacks a portion of them. The sample holds roughly 72,000 clones, around 70% seen once. Sequenced input: PBMCs. Receptors originate from a human donor in good health.

This rearrangement joins TRBV11-3 to TRBJ1-4, with TRBD1 matching over 8 bases. The CDR3 is made up of 13 amino acids. The V and J ends lost 10 bases and 7 bases, in that order; junction bases with no gene match: 8. Germline CDR1 SGHNT, CDR2 YENEEA. CDR3 loop: CATKDRAGEKLFF. CDR3 in DNA: TGTGCCACCAAGGACAGGGCTGGTGAAAAACTGTTTTTT.

This clone has a handful of counts. This chain joins TRBV28 and TRBJ1-2, with 7 bases aligning to TRBD1. The CDR3 extends over 14 amino acids. Germline assignment: CDR1 MDHEN and CDR2 SYDVKM. V shed 6 bases, J shed 4 bases, and the junction held 8 bases outside the gene matches. In DNA form, the CDR3 reads TGTGCCAGCAGAAGGACAGGAGTCTCCTATGGCTACACCTTC. Its translation is CASRRTGVSYGYTF.

The chain combines TRBV5-1 with TRBJ2-7; D uncertain. Trimming shortened V by 2 bases and J by 0 bases, and 12 bases separated the two germline ends. Germline V gives CDR1 SGHRS, CDR2 YFSETQ. This CDR3 is built from 15 residues. The CDR3 DNA follows: TGCGCCAGCAGCTTCCTCCCAGACAACTCCTACGAGCAGTACTTC. This sequence encodes CASSFLPDNSYEQYF.

This clone showed up just once. The CDR3 region has the DNA TGCGCCAGCAGCCAAGTTATTCCGGGACTAGCGGGAGGGTTCGAGCAGTACTTC. Translating gives CASSQVIPGLAGGFEQYF. The chain links TRBV4-1 to TRBJ2-7, with 16 positions matching TRBD2. Germline CDR1 MGHRA, CDR2 YSYEKL. The CDR3 totals 18 residues. With V trimmed by 1 base and J by 6 bases, 9 bases remained unmatched.

This chain uses TRBV5-6 with TRBJ2-3; TRBD2 aligns across 11 bases. The CDR3 is made up of 15 amino acids. Germline CDR1 reads SGHDT; CDR2 reads YYEEEE. The V gene end was trimmed by 4 bases and the J gene end by 4 bases; junction bases not matched to a gene: 5. CDR3 in amino acids: CASSPWTSGSDTQYF. CDR3 nucleotide sequence: TGTGCCAGCAGCCCCTGGACTAGCGGGTCAGATACGCAGTATTTT.

The chain combines TRBV4-1 with TRBJ2-5, with TRBD1 matching 7 bases. V shed 4 bases, J shed 2 bases, and the junction held 7 bases outside the gene matches. This CDR3 has 15 amino acids. Germline lookup yields CDR1 MGHRA and CDR2 YSYEKL. The CDR3, as DNA: TGCGCCAGCAGCCGCTTCTCGGACAGGCAAGAGACCCAGTACTTC. Amino acid sequence: CASSRFSDRQETQYF.

The rearrangement uses TRBV5-4 and TRBJ2-7; 8 nucleotides line up with TRBD2. This CDR3 region has 14 residues. With 1 base clipped from V and 5 bases from J, the junction kept 5 bases outside the gene matches. Germline V gene data show CDR1 as SGHNT and CDR2 as YYREEE (reference sequence). Written as DNA, the CDR3 is TGTGCCAGCAGCTTGCCGAGCGGGAGCGACGAGCAGTACTTC. Translation: CASSLPSGSDEQYF.

This chain joins TRBV5-1 and TRBJ1-2, with 8 bases that match TRBD1. Looked up from germline, CDR1 is SGHRS and CDR2 is YFSETQ. The J segment lost 3 bases and the V segment lost 4 bases, leaving 14 bases of the junction unmatched. There are 17 residues in the CDR3. CDR3: CASSGGQGAGVDYGYTF. DNA for the CDR3: TGCGCCAGCAGCGGAGGACAGGGCGCAGGGGTTGACTATGGCTACACCTTC.

J is TRBJ2-5 and V is TRBV25-1, with 9 bases that match TRBD2. CDR3 size: 15 residues. V was clipped by 4 bases and J by 1 base; unmatched bases: 4. CDR1 MGHDK and CDR2 SYGVNS come from the germline V gene. The CDR3 nucleotides are TGTGCCAGCAGTGGGGCGGGGGGGATCCAAGAGACCCAGTACTTC. Its translation is CASSGAGGIQETQYF.

This rearrangement joins TRBV30 to TRBJ2-5; TRBD2 is a possible D gene (5 bases). The CDR3 consists of 13 residues. V was shortened by 7 bases and J by 0 bases, with 12 bases between the two germline ends. Looked up from germline, CDR1 is GTSNPN and CDR2 is SVGIG (reference sequence). DNA of the CDR3: TGTGCCTCCCACCGGACTCACCAAGAGACCCAGTACTTC. Residues: CASHRTHQETQYF.

This clone was picked up one time. V usage is TRBV19 and J usage is TRBJ2-1; TRBD2 matches 7 bases. This CDR3 region has 16 residues. CDR1 and CDR2 (germline): LNHDA, SQIVND (reference sequence). Trimming took 0 bases from V and 8 from J; bases not matched to a gene: 10. CDR3 loop: CASSIDGNGGWDEQFF. The CDR3 nucleotides read TGTGCCAGTAGTATAGATGGTAACGGGGGGTGGGATGAGCAGTTCTTC.

The chain is built from TRBV19 and TRBJ1-1, with 7 bases that match TRBD1. This CDR3 is built from 15 residues. The V gene's germline CDR1 is LNHDA and CDR2 SQIVND (reference sequence). J was trimmed by 5 bases and V by 6 bases; bases with no gene match: 12. The CDR3 loop is CASSPLGGAWTEAFF. The CDR3 bases are TGTGCCAGTAGCCCGTTAGGGGGCGCGTGGACTGAAGCTTTCTTT.

The chain links TRBV7-8 to TRBJ2-2; 10 bases fit TRBD2. The J segment lost 5 bases and the V segment lost 4 bases, leaving 7 bases of the junction unmatched. The CDR3 covers 16 residues. Germline V lookup: CDR1 SGHVS, CDR2 FQNEAQ. CDR3 sequence reads: CASSSPSGSRTGELFF. The CDR3 nucleotides read TGTGCCAGCAGCTCCCCTAGCGGGAGTCGTACCGGGGAGCTGTTTTTT.

This chain uses TRBV7-3 with TRBJ2-3; a possible D gene is TRBD1 (5 bases). Germline V gives CDR1 SGHTA, CDR2 FQGTGA. Trimming pared 5 bases from V and 4 bases from J, leaving 13 bases between. The length of the CDR3 is 14 residues. CDR3 sequence: CASSVNGAPDTQYF. In DNA, the CDR3 is TGTGCCAGCAGCGTAAATGGGGCCCCAGATACGCAGTATTTT.

The chain recombines TRBV2 with TRBJ2-7; 9 nucleotides match TRBD1. V trimming: 5 bases; J trimming: 4 bases; junction bases outside the gene matches: 6. CDR1 SNHLY and CDR2 FYNNEI come from the germline V gene. The CDR3 runs 14 residues. CDR3 DNA sequence: TGTGCCAGCAGTTCCGGGACAGGGTTGTACGAGCAGTACTTC. It encodes CASSSGTGLYEQYF. The full variable domain, with the rest looked up from reference TRBV2 and TRBJ2-7, is EPEVTQTPSHQVTQMGQEVILRCVPISNHLYFYWYRQILGQKVEFLVSFYNNEISEKSEIFDDQFSVERPDGSNFTLKIRSTKLEDSAMYFCASSSGTGLYEQYFGPGTRLTVT.

This chain's CDR3 is CAVQGQTYEQYF. In DNA, the CDR3 is TGTGCCGTACAGGGGCAGACCTACGAGCAGTACTTC. This chain joins TRBV6-6 and TRBJ2-7, with 7 positions matching TRBD1. The CDR3 runs 12 residues. V was pared by 11 bases and J by 2 bases, with 6 bases of the junction left unmatched. Germline CDR1 is MNHNY and CDR2 is SVGAGI (reference sequence).

The chain employs TRBV30 and TRBJ2-2; no definite D call. V gave up 0 bases and J gave up 6 bases, with 5 bases separating them. Germline CDR1 and CDR2: GTSNPN and SVGIG (reference sequence). The CDR3 is made up of 12 amino acids. CDR3 amino acids: CAWSVRPGELFF. The DNA for the CDR3 is TGTGCCTGGAGTGTGCGGCCCGGGGAGCTGTTTTTT.

Remarks on this clone: This sample includes further DNA sequences coding for the same CDR3. This rearrangement joins TRBV5-1 to TRBJ2-7, with 10 bases lining up with TRBD1. With 5 bases clipped from V and 2 bases from J, the junction kept 4 bases outside the gene matches. The CDR3 length is 14 residues. Germline values: CDR1 SGHRS, CDR2 YFSETQ. CDR3 bases: TGCGCCAGCAGTCCCGGGACAGGGGCCTACGAGCAGTACTTC. It specifies CASSPGTGAYEQYF.

This clone has just one count. The chain recombines TRBV10-3 with TRBJ1-2; D may be TRBD1 (6 bases). The CDR3 extends over 16 amino acids. In germline, CDR1 is ENHRY, CDR2 SYGVKD. V shed 0 bases and J shed 4 bases, with 15 bases lying between them. In DNA, the CDR3 is TGTGCCATCAGTGAGTCAGGGGGTCAGGGAATCTATGGCTACACCTTC. It is translated as CAISESGGQGIYGYTF.

CDR3: CASRIAGGVEQFF. Here the CDR3 DNA reads TGTGCCTCCCGAATAGCGGGAGGGGTTGAGCAGTTCTTC. This sequence joins TRBV30 and TRBJ2-1; 11 bases are shared with TRBD2. J lost 9 bases, V lost 7 bases, and 8 bases had no gene match. CDR3 length equals 13 residues. Germline CDR1 GTSNPN, CDR2 SVGIG (reference sequence). Using reference TRBV30 and TRBJ2-1 for the parts outside the CDR3, the full variable domain is SQTIHQWPATLVQPVGSPLSLECTVEGTSNPNLYWYRQAAGRGLQLLFYSVGIGQISSEVPQNLSASRPQDRQFILSSKKLLLSDSGFYLCASRIAGGVEQFFGPGTRLTVL.

V is TRBV5-1 and J is TRBJ2-3; TRBD2 aligns across 11 bases. Trimming removed 0 bases from V and 4 bases from J; junction bases left unmatched: 10. The CDR3 contains 18 residues. Germline V gene data show CDR1 as SGHRS and CDR2 as YFSETQ. CDR3 sequence: CASSLGRSGRAFPDTQYF. The CDR3 DNA follows: TGCGCCAGCAGCTTGGGACGTAGCGGGAGGGCCTTTCCAGATACGCAGTATTTT.

This chain joins TRBV30 and TRBJ2-6; no clear D. The length of the CDR3 is 14 residues. Germline V gives CDR1 GTSNPN, CDR2 SVGIG (reference sequence). Trimming stripped 2 bases from V and 4 bases from J, with 9 bases between. CDR3 residues: CAWSKAGGANVLTF. The CDR3 nucleotides are TGTGCCTGGAGTAAGGCCGGGGGGGCCAACGTCCTGACTTTC.

This rearrangement joins TRBV10-3 to TRBJ1-2, with 8 bases identical to TRBD1. V was clipped by 0 bases and J by 8 bases; unmatched bases: 5. Germline V CDR1 and CDR2: ENHRY, SYGVKD. The CDR3 has 14 residues. The CDR3 here is CAISESYGQGGYTF. The DNA for the CDR3 is TGTGCCATCAGTGAGTCTTATGGACAGGGCGGCTACACCTTC.